Following are 3 T cell receptor beta chains from one sample sequenced in a study of blood T cells in healthy people across ages. It was with a sample-barcoded 5' primer and a J-beta primer mix that a second PCR of roughly 7 to 12 cycles was run. TCRdb ran MiXCR on the 5' RACE reads and lists one entry per CDR3 protein. The sample lists roughly 1.9 million distinct CDR3 sequences; about 39% were seen once. Material for sequencing was blood. The receptors were sampled from a human donor in good health.

The chain employs TRBV28 and TRBJ1-4; D gene unclear. The germline V and J ends were trimmed by 3 bases and 0 bases, with 8 bases remaining between them. This CDR3 is 15 amino acids long. Germline V gene sequence: CDR1 MDHEN, CDR2 SYDVKM. CDR3 sequence reads: CASSFFGTTNEKLFF. In DNA form, the CDR3 reads TGTGCCAGCAGTTTTTTTGGAACAACTAATGAAAAACTGTTTTTT.

There are a few counts of this clonotype. V and J are TRBV10-3 and TRBJ1-6, with D maybe TRBD1 (6 bases). Trimming took 7 bases from V and 6 from J, leaving 7 bases between them. The CDR3 has 12 residues. In germline, CDR1 is ENHRY, CDR2 SYGVKD. CDR3 residues: CAIKQGNSPLHF. In DNA, the CDR3 is TGTGCCATCAAACAGGGTAATTCACCCCTCCACTTT.

The V call is TRBV10-3, the J call TRBJ2-7; D might be TRBD1 (6 bases). The end of the DNA aligns better with TRBJ2-5, so the J call may be wrong. The CDR3 length is 12 residues. Germline-derived CDR1 and CDR2 are ENHRY and SYGVKD. The CDR3 region has the DNA TGTGCCACCGCTGGGGGCTGGGAGACCCAGTACTTC. It is translated as CATAGGWETQYF.